This T cell receptor beta chain was sequenced in a study of T cells in Graves' hyperthyroidism and ophthalmopathy. This clonotype was recorded many times. Amplified TCR beta CDR3 regions came from RNA transcripts. A first-round RT-PCR of the TCR CDR3 used the HTBI primer set. One entry per CDR3 protein, called by TCRdb with MiXCR from the multiplex PCR reads. The sample has about 400,000 distinct CDR3 sequences, around 15% seen once. The CDR3 is 14 residues long. V was pared by 5 bases and J by 4 bases, with 14 bases between. The sequencing sample was made of blood. This clonotype originated in a man aged 18 to 29 with Graves' ophthalmopathy. This rearrangement joins TRBV12-3 or TRBV12-4 to TRBJ2-5; maybe TRBD1 (6 bases). The CDR3 DNA reads as TGTGCCAGCAGTCCGCCCTCAGGGGTAGAGACCCAGTACTTC. Translated, it gives CASSPPSGVETQYF.